The next 8 T cell receptor beta chains were all read from a single sample in a study of PD-1 blockade in classical Hodgkin lymphoma. Assay: immunoSEQ multiplex PCR; the TCRdb copy retains only in-frame clones and omits some. This table holds some 63,000 clones, about nine tenths found once. Every patient experienced relapse after autologous stem cell transplantation, and brentuximab vedotin exposure varied. Source: peripheral blood mononuclear cells (PBMCs), taken at baseline. All receptors come from a human donor with classical Hodgkin lymphoma.

V usage is TRBV4-1 and J usage is TRBJ1-5, with TRBD1 identical over 7 bases. V gave up 4 bases and J gave up 4 bases; unmatched junction bases: 7. From germline, CDR1 is MGHRA and CDR2 YSYEKL. The CDR3 runs to 15 residues. The CDR3 DNA is TGCGCCAGCAGCCTAGAGACAGGGAGTAATCAGCCCCAGCATTTT. Protein sequence: CASSLETGSNQPQHF.

The J gene is TRBJ2-1, the V gene TRBV10-3, with unresolved D. CDR1 is ENHRY and CDR2 is SYGVKD in the germline V gene. The CDR3 contains 11 residues. V dropped 4 bases and J dropped 9 bases, with 7 bases sitting between them. CDR3 DNA sequence: TGTGCCATCAGTGCTAGTTTTGAGCAGTTCTTC. Its translation is CAISASFEQFF.

The V and J genes are TRBV6-5 and TRBJ2-7; 7 bases are a match to TRBD1. With V trimmed by 0 bases and J by 2 bases, 4 bases remained unmatched. The CDR3 is 15 residues long. CDR1 and CDR2 from the germline V gene are MNHEY and SVGAGI. CDR3: CASSYSGGFAYEQYF. The CDR3 nucleotides are TGTGCCAGCAGTTACTCAGGGGGCTTCGCCTACGAGCAGTACTTC.

The J gene is TRBJ2-6, the V gene TRBV28, with TRBD1 matching 8 bases. V lost 6 bases to trimming and J lost 15 bases; unmatched junction nucleotides: 10. The CDR3 runs to 13 residues. Germline assignment: CDR1 MDHEN and CDR2 SYDVKM. The CDR3: CASRSGQGAPLTF. CDR3 nucleotides: TGTGCCAGCAGATCCGGGCAGGGGGCCCCCCTGACTTTC.

This chain connects TRBV11-2 to TRBJ2-3, with 7 bases aligning to TRBD2. CDR1 SGHAT and CDR2 FQNNGV come from the germline V gene. The V gene end was trimmed by 6 bases and the J gene end by 6 bases; junction bases not matched to a gene: 12. The length of the CDR3 is 15 residues. CDR3 in DNA: TGTGCCAGCAGAACGGTTGCGGGAGTCAAGGATACGCAGTATTTT. This codes for CASRTVAGVKDTQYF.

The J gene is TRBJ2-7, the V gene TRBV10-3; 8 bases agree with TRBD2. The CDR3 has 14 residues. V shed 3 bases, J shed 3 bases, and the junction held 4 bases outside the gene matches. Germline V gene lookup returns CDR1 ENHRY and CDR2 SYGVKD. CDR3 in DNA: TGTGCCATCAGTGAACGAGCGGGGGACTACGAGCAGTACTTC. Its protein product is CAISERAGDYEQYF.

The chain uses TRBV5-1 and TRBJ2-3; TRBD2 is a possible D gene (6 bases). The V and J ends lost 0 bases and 3 bases respectively, with 11 bases between them. The germline gives CDR1 SGHRS, CDR2 YFSETQ. This CDR3 is built from 15 residues. The CDR3 DNA reads as TGCGCCAGCAGCTTGGTAGAGGGAGGAACAGATACGCAGTATTTT. This gives the protein CASSLVEGGTDTQYF.

The rearrangement links TRBV5-1 to TRBJ1-4, with D possibly being TRBD1 (6 bases). V lost 0 bases and J 7 bases, leaving 13 bases between the germline ends. Germline-derived CDR1 and CDR2 are SGHRS and YFSETQ. This CDR3 spans 15 amino acids. CDR3 sequence reads: CASSLAGGAGEKLFF. CDR3 bases: TGCGCCAGCAGCTTGGCTGGGGGCGCGGGTGAAAAACTGTTTTTT.